These 17 T cell receptor beta chains share one sample of origin, sequenced in a study of cytomegalovirus exposure and HLA in healthy donors. Sequencing used immunoSEQ multiplex PCR; TCRdb keeps in-frame clones, though not all of them. In the table there are 80,000 to 90,000 clones, 96% of which are singletons. The sample consisted of PBMCs. These receptors all stem from a man in his late teens or twenties in good health and CMV-seronegative.

The chain combines TRBV7-9 with TRBJ1-4, with 8 bases that match TRBD1. V shed 6 bases and J 8 bases; nucleotides not matched to a gene: 14. The germline V gene encodes CDR1 SEHNR and CDR2 FQNEAQ (reference sequence). The CDR3 has 16 residues. Here the CDR3 DNA reads TGTGCCAGCAGTCCCTCAGGGGGCAGGGGGAACGAAAAACTGTTTTTT. Protein product: CASSPSGGRGNEKLFF.

This chain joins TRBV4-1 and TRBJ2-1, with TRBD2 identical over 8 bases. Germline V gene data show CDR1 as MGHRA and CDR2 as YSYEKL. This CDR3 is 12 amino acids long. Losses at the gene ends were 3 bases for V and 14 bases for J; bases not matched to a gene: 6. The CDR3 region is CASSQDGTREFF. The CDR3 DNA is TGCGCCAGCAGCCAGGACGGGACTAGGGAGTTCTTC.

This clone was counted once. The J gene is TRBJ1-2, the V gene TRBV18, with a tentative D call TRBD1 (5 bases). The V gene's germline CDR1 is KGHSH and CDR2 LQKENI. This CDR3 comprises 13 residues. Trimming took 4 bases from V and 2 from J, leaving 8 bases between them. The CDR3 loop reads CASSLSGNYGYTF. Here the CDR3 DNA reads TGTGCCAGCTCACTGTCAGGGAACTATGGCTACACCTTC.

J is TRBJ1-2 and V is TRBV7-9, with a weak D call TRBD1 (6 bases). V lost 6 bases and J 0 bases, leaving 11 bases between the germline ends. CDR1 and CDR2 (germline): SEHNR, FQNEAQ (reference sequence). The CDR3 sequence is 14 residues long. CDR3 bases: TGTGCCAGCAGTGCAGGACAGACTAACTATGGCTACACCTTC. Translation gives CASSAGQTNYGYTF.

The chain combines TRBV27 with TRBJ1-5; D not certain. The germline CDR1 and CDR2 sequences are MNHEY and SMNVEV (reference sequence). The CDR3 loop spans 15 amino acids. V gave up 6 bases and J gave up 2 bases, with 14 bases separating them. The CDR3 here is CASREAGVGNQPQHF. In DNA, the CDR3 is TGTGCCAGCAGGGAAGCCGGGGTCGGCAATCAGCCCCAGCATTTT.

The rearrangement uses TRBV9 and TRBJ2-3; TRBD2 agrees at 8 bases. Germline trimming cut 6 bases from V and 4 bases from J; bases unmatched to any gene: 7. CDR1 and CDR2 from the germline V gene are SGDLS and YYNGEE. The CDR3 contains 14 residues. CDR3 sequence (DNA): TGTGCCAGCACCAGCGGGAGTTCATCAGATACGCAGTATTTT. Encoded protein: CASTSGSSSDTQYF.

This chain links TRBV7-9 with TRBJ2-7, with 7 bases lining up with TRBD2. Germline CDR1 SEHNR, CDR2 FQNEAQ (reference sequence). Unmatched junction bases numbered 7, after V lost 4 bases and J lost 4 bases. This CDR3 is built from 14 residues. This CDR3 reads CASSSLADGYEQYF. In DNA, the CDR3 is TGTGCCAGCAGCTCCCTAGCGGACGGGTACGAGCAGTACTTC.

With respect to this clone: Other DNA sequences in the same sample also yield this CDR3. The chain combines TRBV6-4 with TRBJ2-1, with D perhaps matching TRBD2 (6 bases). There are 15 residues in the CDR3. Germline V gene lookup returns CDR1 MRHNA and CDR2 SNTAGT. The V and J ends lost 0 bases and 0 bases respectively, with 6 bases between them. CDR3 nucleotides: TGTGCCAGCAGTGACTCTAGCGGCTCCTACAATGAGCAGTTCTTC. Translating it yields CASSDSSGSYNEQFF.

The chain is built from TRBV19 and TRBJ2-7; 7 bases agree with TRBD2. After removal of 4 bases from V and 4 bases from J, the junction contained 13 bases not matched to a gene. Germline assignment: CDR1 LNHDA and CDR2 SQIVND (reference sequence). The CDR3 loop spans 16 amino acids. CDR3 nucleotide sequence: TGTGCCAGTAGTACACCGTTGCGGGAGACGGTGTACGAGCAGTACGTC. This codes for CASSTPLRETVYEQYV.

This rearrangement joins TRBV28 to TRBJ2-1, with a possible D match to TRBD1 (6 bases). Germline CDR1 MDHEN, CDR2 SYDVKM. V was trimmed by 1 base and J by 7 bases, leaving 20 bases between them. This CDR3 has 17 amino acids. This CDR3 reads CASSLLGALGSVNEQFF. As DNA, the CDR3 is TGTGCCAGCAGTTTATTGGGGGCATTGGGTTCCGTAAATGAGCAGTTCTTC.

The V and J genes are TRBV4-1 and TRBJ2-7; D unclear. This CDR3 spans 16 amino acids. CDR1 MGHRA and CDR2 YSYEKL come from the germline V gene. Trimming took 0 bases from V and 3 from J, leaving 15 bases between them. CDR3: CASSQDLGQANYEQYF. CDR3 in DNA: TGCGCCAGCAGCCAAGATCTTGGGCAAGCCAACTACGAGCAGTACTTC.

The chain has TRBV6-5 and TRBJ1-5; no clear D. CDR1 is MNHEY and CDR2 is SVGAGI in the germline V gene. The germline V and J ends were trimmed by 3 bases and 7 bases, with 10 bases remaining between them. The CDR3 contains 13 residues. CDR3 bases: TGTGCCAGCAGTTATTTACCGGGACAGCCCCAGCATTTT. It specifies CASSYLPGQPQHF.

The chain joins TRBV18 to TRBJ2-7; 10 positions match TRBD2. CDR1 KGHSH and CDR2 LQKENI come from the germline V gene. CDR3 size: 16 residues. With 2 bases clipped from V and 7 bases from J, the junction kept 11 bases outside the gene matches. CDR3 residues: CASSPTSGNTEGEQYF. The CDR3 DNA sequence: TGTGCCAGCTCACCAACTAGCGGGAACACGGAGGGGGAGCAGTACTTC.

V is TRBV6-6 and J is TRBJ2-6; D is unclear. V was trimmed by 8 bases and J by 0 bases, leaving 5 bases between them. The CDR3 is made up of 13 amino acids. Per germline, CDR1 MNHNY and CDR2 SVGAGI (reference sequence). The CDR3 loop reads CASLYSGANVLTF. CDR3 nucleotide sequence: TGTGCCAGCCTATACTCTGGGGCCAACGTCCTGACTTTC.

The chain is built from TRBV14 and TRBJ1-2; no reliable D call. CDR1 and CDR2 (germline): SGHDN, FVKESK. V lost 1 base to trimming and J lost 5 bases, with 11 bases between them. The CDR3 has 14 residues. The CDR3 region has the DNA TGTGCCAGCAGCCAAGGGGGAGTTCCTTATGGCTACACCTTC. The encoded protein is CASSQGGVPYGYTF.

This clone occurred once. V usage is TRBV15 and J usage is TRBJ1-5, with D possibly matching TRBD1 (5 bases). CDR3 length: 17 amino acids. V lost 2 bases, J lost 1 base, and 15 bases lay in between. The germline V gene has CDR1 LNHNV and CDR2 YYDKDF (reference sequence). The CDR3 protein is CATSRQRQGTSNQPQHF. The CDR3 DNA follows: TGTGCCACCAGCAGACAGAGGCAGGGTACCAGCAATCAGCCCCAGCATTTT.

The chain links TRBV5-1 to TRBJ1-2, with D perhaps matching TRBD1 (6 bases). The CDR3 runs 14 residues. The V end was cut by 4 bases, the J end by 3 bases, with 13 bases between. The V gene's germline CDR1 is SGHRS and CDR2 YFSETQ. The CDR3 region is CASSPTGSDYGYTF. The CDR3 region has the DNA TGCGCCAGCAGCCCAACAGGGTCGGACTATGGCTACACCTTC.